One and the same sample provided the 2 T cell receptor beta chains below, sequenced in a study of blood T cell repertoires in COVID-19. Here immunoSEQ multiplex PCR was the method, and the copy in TCRdb shows in-frame clones only, minus some. This table has some 160,000 clones, about 85% appearing once. The sample comprised peripheral blood. These TCRs come from a man between 65 and 79 years old who had recovered from COVID-19.

The chain uses TRBV4-3 and TRBJ1-1; no definite D call. Germline assignment: CDR1 LGHNA and CDR2 YSLEER. Trimming removed 0 bases at V and 1 base at J, with 12 bases between. There are 16 residues in the CDR3. The CDR3 DNA sequence: TGCGCCAGCAGCCAAGAGGAGACGACCGCGAACACTGAAGCTTTCTTT. It translates to CASSQEETTANTEAFF.

The chain uses TRBV5-6 and TRBJ1-3; a weak D match, TRBD1 (6 bases). From germline, CDR1 is SGHDT and CDR2 YYEEEE. Trimming pared 4 bases from V and 0 bases from J, leaving 11 bases between. The CDR3 runs 15 residues. CDR3 loop: CASSPDRTSGNTIYF. As DNA, the CDR3 is TGTGCCAGCAGCCCAGACAGGACCTCTGGAAACACCATATATTTT.